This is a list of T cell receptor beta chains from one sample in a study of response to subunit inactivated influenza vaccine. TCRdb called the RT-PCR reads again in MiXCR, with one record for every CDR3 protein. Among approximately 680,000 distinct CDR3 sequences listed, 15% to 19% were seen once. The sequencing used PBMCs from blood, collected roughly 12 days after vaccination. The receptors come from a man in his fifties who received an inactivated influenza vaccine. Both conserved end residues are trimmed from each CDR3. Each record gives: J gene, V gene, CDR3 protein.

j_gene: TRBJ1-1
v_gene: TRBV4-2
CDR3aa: ASSGEGLSTEAF

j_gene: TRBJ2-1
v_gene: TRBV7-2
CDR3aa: ASSSRSSIPVNEQF

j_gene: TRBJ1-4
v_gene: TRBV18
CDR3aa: ASSPTTGTNEKLF

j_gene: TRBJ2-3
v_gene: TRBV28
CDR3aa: ASSSGSSTDTQY

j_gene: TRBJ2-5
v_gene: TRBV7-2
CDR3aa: ASTPGYYQETQY

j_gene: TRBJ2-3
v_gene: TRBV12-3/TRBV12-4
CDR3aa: ASSLMGAGADTQY

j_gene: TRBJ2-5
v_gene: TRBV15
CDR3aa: ATSRVGSETQY

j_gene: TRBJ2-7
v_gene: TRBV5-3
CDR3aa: ARRRDREGPYEQY

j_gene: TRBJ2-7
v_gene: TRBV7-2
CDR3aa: ASSFSPGGYEQY

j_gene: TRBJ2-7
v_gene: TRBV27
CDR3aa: ASSSDGPKYEQY

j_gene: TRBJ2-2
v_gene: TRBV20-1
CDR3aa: SARATGGKGELF

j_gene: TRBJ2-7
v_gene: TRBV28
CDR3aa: ASRGGTGGFEQY

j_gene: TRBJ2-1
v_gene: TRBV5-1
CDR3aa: ASKGLAEVEQF

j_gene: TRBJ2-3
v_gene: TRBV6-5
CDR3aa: ASSWPWTGSTDTQY

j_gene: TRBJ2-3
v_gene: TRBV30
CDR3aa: AWDPGLAGRLVLDTQY

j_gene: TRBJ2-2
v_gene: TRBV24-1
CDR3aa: ATSADRGNTGELF

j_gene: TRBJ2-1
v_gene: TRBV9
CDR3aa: ASSAPATGTDKSSYNEQF

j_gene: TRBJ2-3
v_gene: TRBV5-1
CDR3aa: ASSWAKEGRGTDTQY

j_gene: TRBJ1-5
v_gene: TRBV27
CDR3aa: ASSLLRGQPQH

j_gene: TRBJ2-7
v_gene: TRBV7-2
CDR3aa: ASSPPGGSKTYEQY

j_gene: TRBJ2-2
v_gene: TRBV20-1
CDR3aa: SASPARGTGELF

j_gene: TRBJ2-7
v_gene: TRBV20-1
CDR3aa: SALLAGYEQY

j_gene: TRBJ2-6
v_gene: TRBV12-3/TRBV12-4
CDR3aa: ASSPMTGNSGANVLT

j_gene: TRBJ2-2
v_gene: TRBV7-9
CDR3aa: ASSLVSGYYTGELF

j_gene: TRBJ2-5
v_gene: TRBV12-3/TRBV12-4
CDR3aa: ASRDRDRGEKTQY

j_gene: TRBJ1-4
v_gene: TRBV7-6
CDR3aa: ASSLTQGLNEKLF

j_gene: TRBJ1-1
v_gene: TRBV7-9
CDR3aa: ASDVTGGNTEAF

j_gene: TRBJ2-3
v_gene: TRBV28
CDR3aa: ASVPHWLPGDTQY

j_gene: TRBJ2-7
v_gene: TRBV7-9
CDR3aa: ASSRGGFEQY

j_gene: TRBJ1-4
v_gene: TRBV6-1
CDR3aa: ASSPDRGRGEKLF

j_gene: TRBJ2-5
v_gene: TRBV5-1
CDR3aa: ASSSVRGRGETQY

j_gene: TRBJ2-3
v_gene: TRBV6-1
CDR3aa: ASRLGQGRDTQY

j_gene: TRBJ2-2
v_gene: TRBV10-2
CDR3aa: ASRSLAEYTGELF

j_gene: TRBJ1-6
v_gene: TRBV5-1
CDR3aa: ASSDRENSPLH

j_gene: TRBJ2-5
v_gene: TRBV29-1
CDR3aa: SVGAQGPVHHATQY

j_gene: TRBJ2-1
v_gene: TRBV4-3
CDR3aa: ASSQDLTGIQEQF

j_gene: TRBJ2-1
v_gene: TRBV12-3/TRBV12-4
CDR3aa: ASSSNGLPAYNEQF

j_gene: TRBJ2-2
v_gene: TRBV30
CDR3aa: AATGENTGELF

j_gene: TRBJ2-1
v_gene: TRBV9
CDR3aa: ASSAGLADPMTQF

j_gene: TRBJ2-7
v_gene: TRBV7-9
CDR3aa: ASSLGRQARNYEQY

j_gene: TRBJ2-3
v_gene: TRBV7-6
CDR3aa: ASSWREGRADTQY

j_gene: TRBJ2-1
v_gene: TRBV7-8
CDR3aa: ASSLVGGYYNEQF

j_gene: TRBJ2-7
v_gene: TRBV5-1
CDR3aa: ASSPGLAGTYEQY

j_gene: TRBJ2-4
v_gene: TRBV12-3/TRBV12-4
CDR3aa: ASSPGTGNIQY

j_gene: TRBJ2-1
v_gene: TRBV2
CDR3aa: ASSLDPPLNNEQF

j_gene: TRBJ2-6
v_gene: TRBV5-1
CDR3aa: ASSLETGANVLT